This T cell receptor (beta chain) was sequenced for a study of CD8 T cells in Susac syndrome. From germline, CDR1 is MDHEN and CDR2 SYDVKM. The V and J ends lost 6 bases and 4 bases respectively, with 4 bases between them. This CDR3 is built from 11 residues. This clonotype was seen a single time. Reverse transcription used 0.5 to 1 ug RNA and random hexamers. TCRdb redid the calling of the immunoSEQ multiplex PCR reads with MiXCR, one entry per CDR3 protein. Among 150,000 to 200,000 distinct CDR3 sequences listed, around 93% were seen once. This receptor was identified in a human donor with multiple sclerosis. The chain combines TRBV28 with TRBJ1-3; D remains unclear. The sequenced sample consisted of CD4+ T cells from PBMCs. CDR3 nucleotide sequence: TGTGCCAGCAGCCGCGGAAACACCATATATTTT. Protein product: CASSRGNTIYF.